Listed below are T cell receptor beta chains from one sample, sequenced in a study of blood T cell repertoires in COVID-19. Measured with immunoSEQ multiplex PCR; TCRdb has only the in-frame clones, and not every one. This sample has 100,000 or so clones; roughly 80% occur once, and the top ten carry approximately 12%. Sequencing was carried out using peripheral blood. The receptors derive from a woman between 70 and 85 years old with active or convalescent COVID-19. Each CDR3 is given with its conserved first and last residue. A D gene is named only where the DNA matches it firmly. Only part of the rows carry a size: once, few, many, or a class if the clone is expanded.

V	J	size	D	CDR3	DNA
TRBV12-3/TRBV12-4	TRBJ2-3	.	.	CASSVKSTDTQYF	TGTGCCAGCAGTGTCAAAAGCACAGATACGCAGTATTTT
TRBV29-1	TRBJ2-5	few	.	CSVGEGGTQGTQYF	TGCAGCGTTGGTGAGGGAGGAACCCAGGGGACCCAGTACTTC
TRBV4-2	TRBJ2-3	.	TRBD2	CASSQPGLAVEGTQYF	TGTGCCAGCAGCCAGCCGGGACTAGCGGTGGAAGGTACGCAGTATTTT
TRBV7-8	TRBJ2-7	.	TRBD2	CASSFRRTSGLYEQYF	TGTGCCAGCAGCTTCCGGCGGACTAGCGGGCTGTACGAGCAGTACTTC
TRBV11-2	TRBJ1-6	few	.	CASSPTITRRAANSPLHF	TGTGCCAGCAGCCCGACCATAACCCGCAGGGCAGCTAACTCACCCCTCCACTTT
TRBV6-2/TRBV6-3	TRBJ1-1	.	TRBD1	CASSRGDRGHTEAFF	TGTGCCAGCAGTAGGGGCGACAGGGGGCACACTGAAGCTTTCTTT
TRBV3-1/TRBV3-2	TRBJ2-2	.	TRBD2	CASSRSGGAGTGELFF	TGTGCCAGCAGCCGTAGCGGGGGGGCAGGGACCGGGGAGCTGTTTTTT
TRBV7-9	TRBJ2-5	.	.	CASSLRPGTLTQETQYF	TGTGCCAGCAGCCTTCGTCCCGGGACTCTAACACAAGAGACCCAGTACTTC
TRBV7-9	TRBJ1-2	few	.	CASNTQTGAAYDGYTF	TGTGCCAGCAATACACAGACAGGAGCAGCCTATGATGGCTACACCTTC
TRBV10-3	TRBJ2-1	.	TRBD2	CAISGRDEQFF	TGTGCCATCAGCGGGAGGGATGAGCAGTTCTTC
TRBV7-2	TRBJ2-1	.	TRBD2	CASSQGLAGRGEQFF	TGTGCCAGCAGCCAGGGACTAGCGGGGAGAGGGGAGCAGTTCTTC
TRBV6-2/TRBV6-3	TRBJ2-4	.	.	CASSNPPVGRGIQYF	TGTGCCAGCAGTAACCCCCCGGTAGGAAGAGGCATTCAGTACTTC
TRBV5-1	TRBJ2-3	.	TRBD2	CASSLGLAGITDTQYF	TGCGCCAGCAGCTTGGGTCTAGCGGGGATCACAGATACGCAGTATTTT
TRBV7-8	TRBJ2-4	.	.	CASSLGYFPGAKNIQYF	TGTGCCAGCAGCTTAGGTTATTTTCCAGGGGCCAAAAACATTCAGTACTTC
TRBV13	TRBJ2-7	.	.	CASSYGQPPEQYF	TGTGCCAGCAGCTATGGACAGCCTCCTGAGCAGTACTTC
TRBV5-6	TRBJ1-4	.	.	CASSLGARTNEKLFF	TGTGCCAGCAGCTTGGGGGCGCGCACTAATGAAAAACTGTTTTTT
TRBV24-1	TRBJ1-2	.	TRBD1	CATQGQGKDGYTF	TGTGCCACCCAAGGACAGGGGAAAGATGGCTACACCTTC
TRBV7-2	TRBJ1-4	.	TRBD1	CASSPQTGLGEKLFF	TGTGCCAGCAGCCCCCAGACAGGGCTCGGTGAAAAACTGTTTTTT
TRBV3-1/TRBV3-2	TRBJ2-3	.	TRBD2	CASSQDVDWAGGSTDTQYF	TGTGCCAGCAGCCAAGACGTCGACTGGGCGGGGGGTAGCACAGATACGCAGTATTTT
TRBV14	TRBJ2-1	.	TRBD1	CASSRLGTGKVDEQFF	TGTGCCAGCAGCCGCCTCGGGACAGGGAAGGTCGATGAGCAGTTCTTC
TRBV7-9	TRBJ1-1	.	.	CASSLGQDGSEAFF	TGTGCCAGCAGCTTAGGACAGGATGGTTCTGAAGCTTTCTTT
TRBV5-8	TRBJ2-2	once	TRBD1	CASSLGDRDTGELFF	TGTGCCAGCAGCTTGGGGGACAGAGACACCGGGGAGCTGTTTTTT
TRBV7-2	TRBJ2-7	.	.	CASSLNGGPLDEQYF	TGTGCCAGCAGCTTAAACGGGGGGCCCCTGGACGAGCAGTACTTC
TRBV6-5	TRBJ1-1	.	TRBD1	CAVNPPGGRGAEAFF	TGTGCCGTAAACCCTCCAGGGGGGCGTGGGGCTGAAGCTTTCTTT
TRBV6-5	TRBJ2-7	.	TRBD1	CASSSGTGGGYEQYF	TGTGCCAGCAGCTCCGGGACAGGGGGCGGATACGAGCAGTACTTC
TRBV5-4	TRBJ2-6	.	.	CASSLSGGTLGSGANVLTF	TGTGCCAGCAGCCTCTCAGGGGGGACGTTAGGCTCTGGGGCCAACGTCCTGACTTTC
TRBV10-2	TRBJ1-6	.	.	CASSELTGTYNSPLHF	TGCGCCAGCAGTGAGTTAACCGGGACATATAATTCACCCCTCCACTTT
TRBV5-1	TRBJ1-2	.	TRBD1	CASSTEVGQGADGYTF	TGCGCCAGCAGCACCGAAGTAGGGCAGGGGGCTGACGGCTACACCTTC
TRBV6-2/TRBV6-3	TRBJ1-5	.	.	CASSTSNQPQHF	TGTGCCAGCAGTACGAGTAATCAGCCCCAGCATTTT
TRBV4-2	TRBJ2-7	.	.	CASSVLPSPGEQYF	TGTGCCAGCAGCGTCCTCCCATCCCCGGGCGAGCAGTACTTC
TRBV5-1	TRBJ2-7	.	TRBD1	CASSLEGQGVDEQYF	TGCGCCAGCAGCCTGGAGGGACAGGGGGTGGACGAGCAGTACTTC
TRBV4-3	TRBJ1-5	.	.	CASSQDYRDDQPQHF	TGCGCCAGCAGCCAAGATTACAGGGACGATCAGCCCCAGCATTTT
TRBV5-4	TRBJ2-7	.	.	CASSLGGTYEQYF	TGTGCCAGCAGCTTGGGCGGAACCTACGAGCAGTACTTC
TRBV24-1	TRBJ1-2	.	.	CATSAPTGSYGYTF	TGTGCCACCAGTGCCCCGACAGGCTCCTATGGCTACACCTTC
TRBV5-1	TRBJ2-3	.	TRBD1	CASSLEGGRVTDTQYF	TGCGCCAGCAGCTTGGAAGGGGGCAGAGTCACAGATACGCAGTATTTT
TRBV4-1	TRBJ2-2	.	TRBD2	CASSHAPPGLAGKMGELFF	TGCGCCAGCAGCCATGCTCCCCCGGGACTAGCGGGGAAAATGGGGGAGCTGTTTTTT
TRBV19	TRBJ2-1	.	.	CASSMIQGINEQFF	TGTGCCAGTAGTATGATACAGGGAATAAATGAGCAGTTCTTC
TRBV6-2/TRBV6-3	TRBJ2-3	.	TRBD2	CASSYLSLSGGPQDTQYF	TGTGCCAGCAGTTACCTTAGCCTTAGCGGGGGCCCGCAGGATACGCAGTATTTT
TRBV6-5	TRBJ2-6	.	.	CASTLGANVLTF	TGTGCCAGCACCCTTGGGGCCAACGTCCTGACTTTC
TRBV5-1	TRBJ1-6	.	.	CASSYPTGDNSPLHF	TGCGCCAGCAGCTATCCGACAGGAGATAATTCACCCCTCCACTTT
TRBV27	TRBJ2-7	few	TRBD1	CASSPGTVSYEQYF	TGTGCCAGCAGTCCCGGGACAGTCTCCTACGAGCAGTACTTC
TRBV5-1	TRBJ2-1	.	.	CASSLDGNSYNEQFF	TGCGCCAGCAGCTTGGACGGTAATTCCTACAATGAGCAGTTCTTC
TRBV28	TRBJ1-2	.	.	CAGALTGNYGYTF	TGTGCCGGAGCTCTCACAGGGAACTATGGCTACACCTTC